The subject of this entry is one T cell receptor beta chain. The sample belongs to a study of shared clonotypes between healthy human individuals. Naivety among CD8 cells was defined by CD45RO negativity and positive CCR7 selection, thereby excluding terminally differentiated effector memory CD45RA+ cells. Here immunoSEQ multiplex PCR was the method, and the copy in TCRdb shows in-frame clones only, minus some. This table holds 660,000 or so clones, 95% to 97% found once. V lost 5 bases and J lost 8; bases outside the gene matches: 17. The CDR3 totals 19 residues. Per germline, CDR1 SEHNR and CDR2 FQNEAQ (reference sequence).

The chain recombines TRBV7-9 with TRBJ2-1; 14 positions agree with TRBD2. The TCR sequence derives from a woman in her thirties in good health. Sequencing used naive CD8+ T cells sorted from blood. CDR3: CASSDDKGTSGSFLDEQFF. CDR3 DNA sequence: TGTGCCAGCAGCGATGATAAGGGGACTAGCGGGAGTTTTCTCGATGAGCAGTTCTTC.